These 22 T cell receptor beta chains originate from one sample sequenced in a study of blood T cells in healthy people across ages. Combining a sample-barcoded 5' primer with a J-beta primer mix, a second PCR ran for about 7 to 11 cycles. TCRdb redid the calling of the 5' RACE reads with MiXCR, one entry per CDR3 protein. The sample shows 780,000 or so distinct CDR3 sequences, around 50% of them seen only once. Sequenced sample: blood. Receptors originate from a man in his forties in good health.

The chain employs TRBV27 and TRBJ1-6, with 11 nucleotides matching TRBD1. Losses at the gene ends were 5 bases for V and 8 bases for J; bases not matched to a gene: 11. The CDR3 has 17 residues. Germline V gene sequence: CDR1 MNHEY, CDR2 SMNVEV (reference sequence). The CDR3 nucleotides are TGTGCCAGCAGTCTTACAGGACAGGGGGCGACTCATTCACCCCTCCACTTT. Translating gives CASSLTGQGATHSPLHF.

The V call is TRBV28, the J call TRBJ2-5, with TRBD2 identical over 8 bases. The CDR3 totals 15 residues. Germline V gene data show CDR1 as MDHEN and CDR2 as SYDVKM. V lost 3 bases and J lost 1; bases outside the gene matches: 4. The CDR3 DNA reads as TGTGCCAGCAGTTTTATACGGGGGGGCCAAGAGACCCAGTACTTC. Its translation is CASSFIRGGQETQYF.

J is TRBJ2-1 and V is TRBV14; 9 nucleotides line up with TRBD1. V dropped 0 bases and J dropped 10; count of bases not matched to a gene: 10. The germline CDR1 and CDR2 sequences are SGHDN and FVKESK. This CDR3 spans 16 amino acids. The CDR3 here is CASSQEFGTGINEQFF. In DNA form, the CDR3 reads TGTGCCAGCAGCCAAGAGTTCGGGACAGGGATCAACGAGCAGTTCTTC.

In DNA, the CDR3 is TGTGCCAGCAGCAAGACTACTGCCGAGCAGTACTTC. Translation gives CASSKTTAEQYF. This rearrangement joins TRBV7-9 to TRBJ2-4; TRBD2 might be the D (5 bases). The last part of the DNA fits TRBJ2-7 better; the J call may be wrong. Germline V lookup: CDR1 SEHNR, CDR2 FQNEAQ (reference sequence). The CDR3 totals 12 residues.

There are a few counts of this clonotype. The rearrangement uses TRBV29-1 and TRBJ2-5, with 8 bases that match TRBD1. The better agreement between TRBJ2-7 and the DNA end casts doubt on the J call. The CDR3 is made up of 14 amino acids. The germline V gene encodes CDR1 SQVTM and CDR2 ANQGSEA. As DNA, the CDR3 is TGCAGCGTTGTACCCAGGGGGCGCACGGACGAGCAGTACTTC. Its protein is CSVVPRGRTDEQYF.

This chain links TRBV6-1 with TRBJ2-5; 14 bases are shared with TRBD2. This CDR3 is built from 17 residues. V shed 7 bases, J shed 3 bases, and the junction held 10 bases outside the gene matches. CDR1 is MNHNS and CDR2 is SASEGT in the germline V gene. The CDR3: CASIPGLAGGLEETQYF. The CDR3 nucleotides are TGTGCCAGCATCCCCGGACTAGCGGGGGGCCTTGAAGAGACCCAGTACTTC.

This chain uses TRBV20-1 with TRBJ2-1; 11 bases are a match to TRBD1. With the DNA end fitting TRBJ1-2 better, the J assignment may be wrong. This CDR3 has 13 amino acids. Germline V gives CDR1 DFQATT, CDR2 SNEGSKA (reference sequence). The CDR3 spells CSAFPGQGGGYTF. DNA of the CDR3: TGCAGTGCTTTTCCGGGACAGGGGGGTGGGTACACCTTC.

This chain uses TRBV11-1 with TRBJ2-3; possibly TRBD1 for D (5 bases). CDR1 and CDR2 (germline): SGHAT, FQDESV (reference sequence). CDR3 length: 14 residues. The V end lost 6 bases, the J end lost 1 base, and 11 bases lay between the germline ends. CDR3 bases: TGTGCCAGCAGGAATACACAGGGCACAGATACGCAGTATTTT. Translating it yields CASRNTQGTDTQYF. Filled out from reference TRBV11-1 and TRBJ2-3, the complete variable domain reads EAEVAQSPRYKITEKSQAVAFWCDPISGHATLYWYRQILGQGPELLVQFQDESVVDDSQLPKDRFSAERLKGVDSTLKIQPAELGDSAMYLCASRNTQGTDTQYFGPGTRLTVL.

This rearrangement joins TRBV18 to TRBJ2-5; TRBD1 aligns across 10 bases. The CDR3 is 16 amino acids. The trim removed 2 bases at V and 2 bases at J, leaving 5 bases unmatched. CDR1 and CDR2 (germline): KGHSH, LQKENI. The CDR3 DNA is TGTGCCAGCTCACCAGCCCGGGACAGGGGACAAGAGACCCAGTACTTC. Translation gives CASSPARDRGQETQYF.

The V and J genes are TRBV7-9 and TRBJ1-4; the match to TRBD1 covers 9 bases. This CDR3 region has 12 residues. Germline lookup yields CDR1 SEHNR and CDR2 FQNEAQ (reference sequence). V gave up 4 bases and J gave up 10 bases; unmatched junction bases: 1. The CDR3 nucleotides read TGTGCCAGCAGCTCGGGACAGGGAAAACTGTTTTTT. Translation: CASSSGQGKLFF.

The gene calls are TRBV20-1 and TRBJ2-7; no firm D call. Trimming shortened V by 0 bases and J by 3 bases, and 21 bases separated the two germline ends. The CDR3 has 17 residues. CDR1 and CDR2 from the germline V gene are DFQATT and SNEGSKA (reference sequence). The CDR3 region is CSARDAAAGPIYYEQYF. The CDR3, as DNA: TGCAGTGCTAGAGACGCGGCTGCCGGGCCCATATACTACGAGCAGTACTTC.

The CDR3 region is CASSDRDRGPDEQYF. CDR3 DNA sequence: TGTGCCAGCAGTGACCGGGACAGGGGGCCTGACGAGCAGTACTTC. The chain carries TRBV6-5 and TRBJ2-7, with 12 bases identical to TRBD1. Germline V gives CDR1 MNHEY, CDR2 SVGAGI. V gave up 5 bases and J gave up 5 bases; unmatched junction bases: 7. The CDR3 has 15 amino acids.

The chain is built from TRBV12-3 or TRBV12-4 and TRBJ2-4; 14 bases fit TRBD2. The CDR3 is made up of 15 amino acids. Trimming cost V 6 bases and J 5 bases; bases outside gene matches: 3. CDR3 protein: CASSMTSGRENIQYF. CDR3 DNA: TGTGCCAGCAGCATGACTAGCGGGAGGGAAAACATTCAGTACTTC.

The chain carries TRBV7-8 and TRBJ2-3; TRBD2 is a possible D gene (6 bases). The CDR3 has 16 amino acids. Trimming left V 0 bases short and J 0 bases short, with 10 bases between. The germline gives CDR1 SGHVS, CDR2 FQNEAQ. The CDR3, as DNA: TGTGCCAGCAGCTTAGCTGCGGGATCTAGCACAGATACGCAGTATTTT. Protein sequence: CASSLAAGSSTDTQYF.

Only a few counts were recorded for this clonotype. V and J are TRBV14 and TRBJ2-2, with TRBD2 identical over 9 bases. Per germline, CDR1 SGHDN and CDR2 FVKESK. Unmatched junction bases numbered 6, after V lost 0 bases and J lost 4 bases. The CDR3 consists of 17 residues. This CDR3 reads CASSQDRTSETTGELFF. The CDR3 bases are TGTGCCAGCAGCCAAGACCGGACTAGCGAAACCACCGGGGAGCTGTTTTTT.

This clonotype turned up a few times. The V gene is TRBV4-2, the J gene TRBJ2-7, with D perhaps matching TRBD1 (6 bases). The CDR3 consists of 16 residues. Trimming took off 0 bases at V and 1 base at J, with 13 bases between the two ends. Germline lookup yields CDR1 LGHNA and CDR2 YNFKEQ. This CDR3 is CASSQDRAGASYEQYF. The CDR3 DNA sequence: TGTGCCAGCAGCCAAGATCGGGCAGGGGCGTCCTACGAGCAGTACTTC.

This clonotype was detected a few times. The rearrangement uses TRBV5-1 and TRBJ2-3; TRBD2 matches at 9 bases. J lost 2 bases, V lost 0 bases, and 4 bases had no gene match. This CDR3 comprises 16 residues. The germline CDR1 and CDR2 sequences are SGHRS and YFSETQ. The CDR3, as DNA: TGCGCCAGCAGCTTGGTCGTAGCGGGAGCCACAGATACGCAGTATTTT. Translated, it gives CASSLVVAGATDTQYF.

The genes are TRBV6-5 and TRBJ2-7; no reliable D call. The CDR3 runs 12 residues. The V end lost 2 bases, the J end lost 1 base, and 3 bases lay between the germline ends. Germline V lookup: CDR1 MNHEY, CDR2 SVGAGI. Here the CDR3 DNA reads TGTGCCAGCAGTTACCAGTCCTACGAGCAGTACTTC. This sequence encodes CASSYQSYEQYF.

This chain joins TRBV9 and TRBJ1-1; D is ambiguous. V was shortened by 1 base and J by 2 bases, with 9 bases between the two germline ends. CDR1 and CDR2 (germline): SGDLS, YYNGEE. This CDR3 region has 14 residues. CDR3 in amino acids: CASSVSTDNTEAFF. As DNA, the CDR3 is TGTGCCAGCAGCGTATCCACAGATAACACTGAAGCTTTCTTT.

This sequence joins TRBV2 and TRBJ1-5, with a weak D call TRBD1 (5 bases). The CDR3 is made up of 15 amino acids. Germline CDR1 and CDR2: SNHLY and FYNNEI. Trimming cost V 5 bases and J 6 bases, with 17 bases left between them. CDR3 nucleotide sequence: TGTGCCAGCAGTTTTGGGACGCCCGGGGGTCAGCCCCAGCATTTT. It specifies CASSFGTPGGQPQHF.

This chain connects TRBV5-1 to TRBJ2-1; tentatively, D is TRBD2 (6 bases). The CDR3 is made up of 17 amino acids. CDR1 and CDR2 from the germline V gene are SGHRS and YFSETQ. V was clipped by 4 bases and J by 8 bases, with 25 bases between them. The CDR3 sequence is CASSPTPTRSRVDEQFF. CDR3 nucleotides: TGCGCCAGCAGCCCAACACCGACTAGATCGCGGGTGGATGAGCAGTTCTTC.

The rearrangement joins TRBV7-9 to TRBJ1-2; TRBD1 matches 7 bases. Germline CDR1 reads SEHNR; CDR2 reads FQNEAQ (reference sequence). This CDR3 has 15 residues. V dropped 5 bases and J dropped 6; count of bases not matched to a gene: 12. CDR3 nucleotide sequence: TGTGCCAGCAGCCCCCGACAGGGTGCCTTTGATGGCTACACCTTC. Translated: CASSPRQGAFDGYTF.